This T cell receptor beta chain originates from a study of chemoradiotherapy in HPV16-positive cancers (dated 2022 in TCRdb). In the study overall: Using functional T-cell assays on cells from two HPV16-positive patients, the researchers defined candidate HPV-specific T-cell clones and common TCR motifs. The study set out to ask whether T-cell immunity against the HPV oncoproteins E6 and E7 changes over the course of chemoradiotherapy and whether that immunity affects survival. The candidate HPV-specific TCRs and motifs were then tracked in TCR repertoires from 86 patients with HPV-related cancers. Points the paper makes about the study in general: Among HPV16-positive patients, expansion of HPV-responsive T cells during chemoradiotherapy was associated with better recurrence-free survival. Expansion of candidate HPV-specific clones and E7-related TCR motifs was observed in the tumor microenvironment during treatment, whereas no such expansion was observed for non-HPV-specific T cells. The functional definition of HPV-specific T cells came from only a couple of HPV16-positive patients, and the survival association was reported for HPV16-positive patients.

The V end gives up 6 bases and the J end 6 bases, leaving 8 bases in the junction not matched to a gene. The CDR3 sequence holds 14 residues, the cysteine and phenylalanine included. The entry retains the CDR3 DNA only, 42 bases that are in frame from base 1. The germline V gene (reference sequence) sets CDR1 to SEHNR and CDR2 to FQNEAQ. Library preparation employed the immunoSEQ multiplex PCR assay. Sourced from immuneACCESS, this table was stored by TCRdb with only in-frame sequences that have V and J called. A share of the clones is absent; for the studies checked, an unresolved V gene accounts for under half, and the remainder has no known explanation. The sample table lists about 8,700 clones, around 67% of them with a count of one. The ten biggest clones cover 7.5% to 9% of the sample. Because repertoires were sampled repeatedly during chemoradiotherapy, clonal expansion in the tumor microenvironment could be followed.

Of note for this clone: No antigen is known for it. One base away there is no much larger clone; base qualities are not given.

Sample acquisition took place from a patient who underwent chemoradiotherapy. The V gene is TRBV7-9 and the J gene is TRBJ2-7, and TRBD1 matches 10 of the central bases. This sequence was found in a human donor with HPV-associated anogenital cancer. In nucleotide form, the sequence is TGTGCCAGCAGGGCCGGGACAGGGGTGGGCGAGCAGTACTTC. Translated, it reads CASRAGTGVGEQYF.